This record looks at one T cell receptor (beta chain) sequence and its context. Its antigen is currently unknown. Via MiXCR, TCRdb re-called the RT-PCR reads, giving one row per CDR3 protein. The sample consists of around 490,000 distinct CDR3 sequences, 6% to 9% of them appearing once. The data were taken from a study of response to subunit inactivated influenza vaccine. Regarding the study as a whole: With each seasonal influenza vaccination, the authors suggested, few new T cells are recruited.

This CDR3 contains 16 residues. J was trimmed by 3 bases and V by 0 bases; bases with no gene match: 7. Germline V gives CDR1 MGHRA, CDR2 YSYEKL. The sample in question was PBMCs from blood, obtained less than 30 months after vaccination. The J gene is TRBJ1-2, the V gene TRBV4-1; TRBD1 aligns across 7 bases. This clonotype was sampled from a man aged 45 to 70 who received an inactivated influenza vaccine. CDR3 residues: CASSQEVGQDHYGYTF. CDR3 coding DNA: TGCGCCAGCAGCCAAGAGGTAGGACAGGATCACTATGGCTACACCTTC.